This T cell receptor beta chain appears in the sequencing data of a study of T cells in Graves' hyperthyroidism and ophthalmopathy. From RNA transcripts, TCR beta CDR3 regions were amplified. TCR CDR3 underwent first-round RT-PCR with the HTBI primer set. TCRdb processed the multiplex PCR reads anew with MiXCR; each CDR3 protein has one entry. The sample contains 600,000 to 750,000 distinct CDR3 sequences, around 16% of which appear only once. Germline V gene data show CDR1 as SGDLS and CDR2 as YYNGEE. This CDR3 comprises 13 residues. Deletions cut 4 bases from V and 3 bases from J, with 10 bases between.

Sequencing input: blood. This TCR was sampled from a man aged 50-60 years with Graves' hyperthyroidism. The chain combines TRBV9 with TRBJ1-2; D unresolved. The CDR3 region is CASSKTADYGYTF. The CDR3 DNA reads TGTGCCAGCAGCAAAACAGCCGACTATGGCTACACCTTC.